This T cell receptor beta chain came from a study of T cell responses to AZD1222 COVID-19 vaccine. The V gene's germline CDR1 is SGHNT and CDR2 YENEEA. Trimming shortened V by 3 bases and J by 3 bases, and 18 bases separated the two germline ends. This CDR3 spans 16 amino acids. Sequencing was performed with immunoSEQ multiplex PCR; in TCRdb, only in-frame clones are kept and a portion is missing. The sample lists around 120,000 clones, roughly 87% occurring once. The input for sequencing was peripheral blood, taken on day 0 of AZD1222 vaccination. The gene calls are TRBV11-3 and TRBJ2-7, with D possibly matching TRBD1 (6 bases). The receptor comes from an adult in good health. The CDR3 spells CASSLTLIGRGYEQYF. Here the CDR3 DNA reads TGTGCCAGCAGCTTGACGTTAATCGGCAGGGGCTACGAGCAGTACTTC. The variable domain in full, completed from reference TRBV11-3 and TRBJ2-7, reads EAGVVQSPRYKIIEKKQPVAFWCNPISGHNTLYWYLQNLGQGPELLIRYENEEAVDDSQLPKDRFSAERLKGVDSTLKIQPAELGDSAVYLCASSLTLIGRGYEQYFGPGTRLTVT.